The clone carrying this T cell receptor beta chain was counted between two and nine times. Its cognate antigen is unknown. This sample is part of a study of CD8+CD57+ T cells in acquired aplastic anemia. Whole-study context: The mean DNA yield obtained from sorted CD4+ and CD8+ cells came to roughly 3.4 ug. Study-level results: Around 29 CD8+ CDR3 sequences were shared between patients and controls. Significance was not reached for CD8+ Simpson's diversity between patients and controls.

The sequenced patients had an expansion of CD8+CD57+ cells seen by flow cytometry. All patients were therapy-naive when blood was sampled. According to the study, genomic DNA was the template for TCR beta VDJ and CDR3 profiling. TCRdb independently ran MiXCR on the reads; one entry per CDR3 protein. The sample carries 400,000 to 600,000 distinct CDR3 sequences, 25% to 40% recorded once. Source material: sorted CD4+, CD8+, or CD8+CD57+ T cells (not recorded which) from PBMCs. The TCR was taken from a human donor with aplastic anemia.

CDR3 residues: CASSRDRGGSPLHF. The CDR3 nucleotides read TGTGCCAGCAGCCGGGACAGGGGGGGTTCACCCCTCCACTTT. The chain is built from TRBV7-2 and TRBJ1-6; 11 nucleotides align to TRBD1. The ends lost 5 bases at V and 9 bases at J; junction bases unmatched: 3. Germline loops: CDR1 SGHTA, CDR2 FQGNSA. CDR3 length: 14 amino acids.